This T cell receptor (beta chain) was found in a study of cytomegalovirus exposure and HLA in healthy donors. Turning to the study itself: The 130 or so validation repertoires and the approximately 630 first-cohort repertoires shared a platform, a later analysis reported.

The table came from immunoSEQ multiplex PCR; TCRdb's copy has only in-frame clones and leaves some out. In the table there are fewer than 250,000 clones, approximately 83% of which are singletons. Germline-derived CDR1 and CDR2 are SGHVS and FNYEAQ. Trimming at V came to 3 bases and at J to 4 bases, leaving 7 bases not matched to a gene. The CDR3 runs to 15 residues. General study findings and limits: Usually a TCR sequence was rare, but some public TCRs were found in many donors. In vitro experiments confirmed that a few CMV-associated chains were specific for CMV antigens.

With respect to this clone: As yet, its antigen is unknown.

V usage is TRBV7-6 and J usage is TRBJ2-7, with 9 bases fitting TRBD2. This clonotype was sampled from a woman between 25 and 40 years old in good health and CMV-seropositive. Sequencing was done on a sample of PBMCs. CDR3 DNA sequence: TGTGCCAGCAGCTTGGGGGCGGGAGGGCCGTACGAGCAGTACTTC. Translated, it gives CASSLGAGGPYEQYF.